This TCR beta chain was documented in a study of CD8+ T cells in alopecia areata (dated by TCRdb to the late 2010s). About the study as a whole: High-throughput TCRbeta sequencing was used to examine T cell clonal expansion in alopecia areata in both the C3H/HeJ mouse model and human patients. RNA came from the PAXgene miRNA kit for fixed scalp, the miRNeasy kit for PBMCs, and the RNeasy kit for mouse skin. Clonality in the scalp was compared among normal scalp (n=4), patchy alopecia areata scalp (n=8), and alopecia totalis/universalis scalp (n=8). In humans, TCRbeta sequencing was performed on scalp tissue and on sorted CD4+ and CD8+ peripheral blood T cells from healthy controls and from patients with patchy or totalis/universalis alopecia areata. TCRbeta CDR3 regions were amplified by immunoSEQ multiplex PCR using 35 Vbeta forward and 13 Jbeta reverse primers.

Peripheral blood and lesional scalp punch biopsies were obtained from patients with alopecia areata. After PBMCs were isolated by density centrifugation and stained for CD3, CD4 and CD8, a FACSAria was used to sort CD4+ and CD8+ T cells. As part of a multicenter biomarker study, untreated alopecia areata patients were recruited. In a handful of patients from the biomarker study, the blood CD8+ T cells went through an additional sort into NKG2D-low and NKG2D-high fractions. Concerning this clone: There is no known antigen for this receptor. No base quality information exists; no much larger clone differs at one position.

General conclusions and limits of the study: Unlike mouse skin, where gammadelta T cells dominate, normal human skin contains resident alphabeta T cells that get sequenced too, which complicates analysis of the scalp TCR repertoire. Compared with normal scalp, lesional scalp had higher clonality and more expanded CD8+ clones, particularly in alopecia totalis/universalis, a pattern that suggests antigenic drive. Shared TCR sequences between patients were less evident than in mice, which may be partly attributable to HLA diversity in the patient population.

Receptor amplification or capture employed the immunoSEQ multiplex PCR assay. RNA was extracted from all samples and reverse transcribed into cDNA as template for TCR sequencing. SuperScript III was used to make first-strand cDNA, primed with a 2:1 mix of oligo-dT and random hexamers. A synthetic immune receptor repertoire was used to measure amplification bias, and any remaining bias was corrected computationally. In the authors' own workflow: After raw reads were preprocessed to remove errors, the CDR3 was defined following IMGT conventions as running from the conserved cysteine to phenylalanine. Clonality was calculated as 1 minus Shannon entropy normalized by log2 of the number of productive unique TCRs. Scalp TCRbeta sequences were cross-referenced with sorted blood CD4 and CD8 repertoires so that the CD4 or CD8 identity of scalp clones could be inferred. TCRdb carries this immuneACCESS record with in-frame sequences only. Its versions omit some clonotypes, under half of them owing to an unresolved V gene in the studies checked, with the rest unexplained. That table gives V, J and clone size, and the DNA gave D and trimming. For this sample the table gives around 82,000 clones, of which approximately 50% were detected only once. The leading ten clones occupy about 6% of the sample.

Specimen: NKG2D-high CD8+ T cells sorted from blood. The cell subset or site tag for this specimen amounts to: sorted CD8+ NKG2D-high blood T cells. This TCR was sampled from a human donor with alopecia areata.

CDR3 sequence: CASSPGVHNEQFF. The DNA sequence follows: TGTGCCAGCAGTCCCGGGGTCCACAATGAGCAGTTCTTC. Here the chain combines TRBV6-5 and TRBJ2-1; the D gene is perhaps TRBD2, on 5 matching bases. CDR1 MNHEY and CDR2 SVGAGI are derived from the germline V gene. Between the V and J ends, shortened by 5 bases and 5 bases respectively, the junction contains 10 bases. The CDR3 contains 13 residues, cysteine and phenylalanine counted. Solely the CDR3 DNA is kept, with 39 bases framed from the first base.